This TCR beta chain comes out of a study of control samples from healthy donors and cancer patients. Per the germline V gene, CDR1 is LNHDA and CDR2 is SQIVND (reference sequence). This CDR3 spans 15 amino acids. Trimming removed 9 bases from V and 6 bases from J, with 21 bases in between. Sequencing was performed with immunoSEQ multiplex PCR; in TCRdb, only in-frame clones are kept and a portion is missing. The sample consists of about 150,000 clones, 90% to 95% of them appearing once. This receptor was obtained from a man aged 40-55 years in good health. The specimen was blood. This chain uses TRBV19 with TRBJ1-5, with D perhaps matching TRBD1 (5 bases). CDR3 nucleotide sequence: TGTGCCAGCACCATCGGGACCGACCCTTTTCAGCCCCAGCATTTT. This encodes CASTIGTDPFQPQHF.